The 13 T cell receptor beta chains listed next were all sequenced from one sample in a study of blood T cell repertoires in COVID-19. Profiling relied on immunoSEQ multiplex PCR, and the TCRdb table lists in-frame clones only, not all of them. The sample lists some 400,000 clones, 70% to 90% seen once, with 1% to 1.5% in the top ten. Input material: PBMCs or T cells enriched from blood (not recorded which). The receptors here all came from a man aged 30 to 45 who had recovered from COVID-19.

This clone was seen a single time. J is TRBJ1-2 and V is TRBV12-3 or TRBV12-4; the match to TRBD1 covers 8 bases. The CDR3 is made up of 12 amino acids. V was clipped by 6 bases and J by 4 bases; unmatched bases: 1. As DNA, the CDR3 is TGTGCCAGCAGGGGGACAGGCTATGGCTACACCTTC. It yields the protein CASRGTGYGYTF.

CDR3 bases: TGTGCCAGTAGTATAGGGTCAGTTAACACTGAAGCTTTCTTT. Amino acids: CASSIGSVNTEAFF. The genes are TRBV19 and TRBJ1-1; D not certain. Between the trimmed V and J ends, which lost 1 base and 2 bases, there was a span of 8 bases. Germline V gene data show CDR1 as LNHDA and CDR2 as SQIVND (reference sequence). CDR3 length equals 14 residues.

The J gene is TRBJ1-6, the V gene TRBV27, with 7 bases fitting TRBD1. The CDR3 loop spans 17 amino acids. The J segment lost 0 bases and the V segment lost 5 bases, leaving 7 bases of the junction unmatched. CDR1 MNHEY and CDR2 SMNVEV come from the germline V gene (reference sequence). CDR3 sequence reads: CASSRDRSLSYNSPLHF. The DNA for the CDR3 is TGTGCCAGCAGTAGGGACAGATCCCTCTCCTATAATTCACCCCTCCACTTT.

CDR3 residues: CAAGEGIFGNTIYF. The DNA for the CDR3 is TGTGCCGCGGGGGAGGGGATCTTTGGAAACACCATATATTTT. The chain carries TRBV30 and TRBJ1-3; TRBD1 is a possible D gene (5 bases). Germline V CDR1 and CDR2: GTSNPN, SVGIG (reference sequence). This CDR3 comprises 14 residues. V was pared by 8 bases and J by 3 bases, with 17 bases between.

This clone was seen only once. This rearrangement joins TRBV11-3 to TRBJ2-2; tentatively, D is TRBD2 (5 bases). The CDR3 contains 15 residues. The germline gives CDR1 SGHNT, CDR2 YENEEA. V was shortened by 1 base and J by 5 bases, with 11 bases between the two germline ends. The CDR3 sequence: CASSLAYAGTGELFF. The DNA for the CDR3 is TGTGCCAGCAGCTTAGCCTACGCGGGTACCGGGGAGCTGTTTTTT.

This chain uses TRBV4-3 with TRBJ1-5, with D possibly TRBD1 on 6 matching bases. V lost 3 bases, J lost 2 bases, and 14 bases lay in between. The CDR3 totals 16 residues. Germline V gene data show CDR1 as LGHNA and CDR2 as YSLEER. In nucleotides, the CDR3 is TGCGCCAGCAGCCAGGTAACAGGGACGGGCAATCAGCCCCAGCATTTT. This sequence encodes CASSQVTGTGNQPQHF.

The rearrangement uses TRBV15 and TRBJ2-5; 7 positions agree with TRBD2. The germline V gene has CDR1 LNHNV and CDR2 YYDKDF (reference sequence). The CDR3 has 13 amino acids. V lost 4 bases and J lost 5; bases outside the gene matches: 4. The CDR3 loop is CATSTPGGETQYF. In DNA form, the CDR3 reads TGTGCCACCAGCACTCCGGGAGGTGAGACCCAGTACTTC.

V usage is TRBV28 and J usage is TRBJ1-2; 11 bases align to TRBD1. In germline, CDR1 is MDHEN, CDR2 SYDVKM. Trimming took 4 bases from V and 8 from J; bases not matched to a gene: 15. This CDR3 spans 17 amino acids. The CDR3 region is CASSSTGGTGGREGYTF. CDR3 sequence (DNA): TGTGCCAGCAGTTCTACAGGAGGGACAGGGGGACGGGAGGGCTACACCTTC.

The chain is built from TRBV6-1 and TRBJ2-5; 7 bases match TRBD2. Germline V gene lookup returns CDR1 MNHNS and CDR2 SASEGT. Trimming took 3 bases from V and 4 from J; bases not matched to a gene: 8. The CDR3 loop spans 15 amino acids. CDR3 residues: CASSELADGGETQYF. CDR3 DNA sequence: TGTGCCAGCAGTGAGCTAGCGGACGGGGGAGAGACCCAGTACTTC.

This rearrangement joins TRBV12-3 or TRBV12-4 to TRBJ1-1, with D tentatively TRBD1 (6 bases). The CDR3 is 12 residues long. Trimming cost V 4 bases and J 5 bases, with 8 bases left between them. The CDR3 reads CASSSGATEAFF. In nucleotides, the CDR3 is TGTGCCAGCAGTTCAGGGGCTACTGAAGCTTTCTTT.

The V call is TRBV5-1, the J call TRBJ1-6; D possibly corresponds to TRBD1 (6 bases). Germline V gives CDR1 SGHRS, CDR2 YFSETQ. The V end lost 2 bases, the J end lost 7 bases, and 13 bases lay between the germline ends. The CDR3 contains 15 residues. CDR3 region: CASSLQGPANSPLHF. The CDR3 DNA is TGCGCCAGCAGCTTACAGGGTCCGGCGAATTCACCCCTCCACTTT.

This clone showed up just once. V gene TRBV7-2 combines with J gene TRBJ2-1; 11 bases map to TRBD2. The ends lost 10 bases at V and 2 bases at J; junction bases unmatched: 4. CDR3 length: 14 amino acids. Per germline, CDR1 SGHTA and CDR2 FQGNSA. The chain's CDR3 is CAILAGGPYNEQFF. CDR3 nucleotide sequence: TGTGCCATCCTAGCGGGGGGCCCCTACAATGAGCAGTTCTTC.

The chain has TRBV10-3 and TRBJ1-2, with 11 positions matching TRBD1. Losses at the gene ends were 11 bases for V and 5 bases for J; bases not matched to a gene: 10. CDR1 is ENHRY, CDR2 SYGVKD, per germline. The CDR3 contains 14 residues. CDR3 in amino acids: CASNRDRGEYGYTF. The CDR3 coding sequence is TGTGCCTCGAACCGGGACAGGGGGGAATATGGCTACACCTTC.